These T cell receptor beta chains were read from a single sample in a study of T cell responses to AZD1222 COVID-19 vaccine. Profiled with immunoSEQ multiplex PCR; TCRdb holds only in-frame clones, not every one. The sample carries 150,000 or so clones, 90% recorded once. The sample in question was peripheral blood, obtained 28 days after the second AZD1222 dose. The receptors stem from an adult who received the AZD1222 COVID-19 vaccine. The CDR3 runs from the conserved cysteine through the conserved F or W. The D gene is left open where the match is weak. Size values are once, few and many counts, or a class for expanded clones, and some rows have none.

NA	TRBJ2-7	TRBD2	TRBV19	TGTGCCAGTAGGCCGGGACTAGTCGGAAACTACGAGCAGTACTTC	CASRPGLVGNYEQYF
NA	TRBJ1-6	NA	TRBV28	TGTGCCAGCAGTTTGGCCCAGGGGATATTATATTCCACCCTCCACTTT	CASSLAQGILYSTLHF
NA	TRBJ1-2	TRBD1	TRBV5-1	TGCGCCAGCAGCTTTGACAGGGATCTGGGCTACACCTTC	CASSFDRDLGYTF
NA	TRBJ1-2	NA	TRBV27	TGTGCCAGCAGTTTTCGGTCAGGGTCAGGGGAGGGAGGCTATGGCTACACCTTC	CASSFRSGSGEGGYGYTF
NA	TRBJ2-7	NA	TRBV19	TGTGCCAGTAGTATAGCGGGCTCTTCCTACGAGCAGTACTTC	CASSIAGSSYEQYF
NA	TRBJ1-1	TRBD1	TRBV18	TGTGCCAGCTCACCCCAAGGACAGGGCAACACTGAAGCTTTCTTT	CASSPQGQGNTEAFF
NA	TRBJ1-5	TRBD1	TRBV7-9	TGTGCCAGCAGCACCGGACAGGGGGCCGGTCAGCCCCAGCATTTT	CASSTGQGAGQPQHF
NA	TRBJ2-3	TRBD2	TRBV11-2	TGTGCCAGCACACCACTAGCGGGGGCAGATACGCAGTATTTT	CASTPLAGADTQYF
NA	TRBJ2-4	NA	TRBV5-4	TGTGCCAGCAGCTTGCAAGGGATAAACATTCAGTACTTC	CASSLQGINIQYF
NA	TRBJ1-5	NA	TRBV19	TGTGCCAGTAGCACACTACAGGGACTCGGGGGTAGCAATCAGCCCCAGCATTTT	CASSTLQGLGGSNQPQHF
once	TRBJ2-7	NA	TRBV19	TGTGCCAGTAGTATAGGTGGGCGGTTAAAACAGCGTCCCTACGAGCAGTACTTC	CASSIGGRLKQRPYEQYF
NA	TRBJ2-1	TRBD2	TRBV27	TGTGCCAGCAGCCCCGGGACTAGCGGGAGGGCCCCCCACAATGAGCAGTTCTTC	CASSPGTSGRAPHNEQFF
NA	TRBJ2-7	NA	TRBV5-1	TGCGCCAGCAGTAGGTCAGGATTCTACGAGCAGTACTTC	CASSRSGFYEQYF
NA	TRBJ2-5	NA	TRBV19	TGTGCCAGTAGTATAGGCGGAGGGGGCGTATGGGAGACCCAGTACTTC	CASSIGGGGVWETQYF
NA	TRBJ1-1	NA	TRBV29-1	TGCAGCGTTGCCAAAGGGGGGATGAACACTGAAGCTTTCTTT	CSVAKGGMNTEAFF
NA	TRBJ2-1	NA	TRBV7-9	TGTGCCAGCAGATCTGCAGGGGCCAACCCCTACAATGAGCAGTTCTTC	CASRSAGANPYNEQFF
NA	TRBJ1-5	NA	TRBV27	TGTGCCAGCAGACCCGCGGACCGAAGGTCCCAGCATTTT	CASRPADRRSQHF
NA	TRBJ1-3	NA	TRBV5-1	TGCGCCAGCAGCTTCGCTTCTGGAAACACCATATATTTT	CASSFASGNTIYF
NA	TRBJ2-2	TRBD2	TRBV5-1	TGCGCCAGCAGCTCGACTAGCGGGAATAACGGGGAGCTGTTTTTT	CASSSTSGNNGELFF
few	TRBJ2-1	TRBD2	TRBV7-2	TGTGCCAGCAACCCCGGGACTATAGGCAATGAGCAGTTCTTC	CASNPGTIGNEQFF
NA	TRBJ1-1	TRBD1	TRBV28	TGTGCCAGCAGTTACAGGGGCCCCCGCACTGAAGCTTTCTTT	CASSYRGPRTEAFF
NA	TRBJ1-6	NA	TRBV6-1	TGTGCCAGCAGTGAATACCGGAGCTCCTATAATTCACCCCTCCACTTT	CASSEYRSSYNSPLHF
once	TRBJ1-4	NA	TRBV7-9	TGTGCCAGCAGCTTTGGGGACGTCCTTTCTGGGAAACTGTTTTTT	CASSFGDVLSGKLFF
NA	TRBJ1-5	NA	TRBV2	TGTGCCAGCTGTCAGGAAGCCAAACAGCCCCAGCATTTT	CASCQEAKQPQHF